Presented here are 29 T cell receptor beta chains from one specimen sequenced in a study of PD-L1 blockade in urothelial cancer. TCRdb's table, derived via immunoSEQ multiplex PCR, lists solely in-frame clones and lacks some. This table has about 50,000 clones, 70% to 90% appearing once. Sequenced here: PBMCs, sampled around atezolizumab (anti-PD-L1) treatment. The receptors shown here come from a man aged 55 to 70 with urothelial cancer.

The chain links TRBV7-9 to TRBJ2-5; D perhaps matches TRBD2 (6 bases). The length of the CDR3 is 16 residues. Germline V gives CDR1 SEHNR, CDR2 FQNEAQ (reference sequence). V lost 5 bases to trimming and J lost 1 base, with 17 bases between them. The CDR3 bases are TGTGCCAGCAGCCCTGCGCGGGGAGGTTCCCAAGAGACCCAGTACTTC. Translation: CASSPARGGSQETQYF.

This clone appeared once. This rearrangement joins TRBV2 to TRBJ1-2; the D gene is possibly TRBD1 (6 bases). With 2 bases removed from V and 6 bases from J, the gap between germline ends came to 10 bases. Germline V gives CDR1 SNHLY, CDR2 FYNNEI. The CDR3 covers 13 residues. The CDR3 sequence: CASSELRGDGYTF. CDR3 nucleotides: TGTGCCAGCAGTGAACTCAGGGGAGATGGCTACACCTTC. The whole variable domain, filled in from reference TRBV2 and TRBJ1-2, reads EPEVTQTPSHQVTQMGQEVILRCVPISNHLYFYWYRQILGQKVEFLVSFYNNEISEKSEIFDDQFSVERPDGSNFTLKIRSTKLEDSAMYFCASSELRGDGYTFGSGTRLTVV.

The chain employs TRBV6-6 and TRBJ1-3; D gene unclear. V was trimmed by 5 bases and J by 7 bases, leaving 21 bases between them. The V gene's germline CDR1 is MNHNY and CDR2 SVGAGI (reference sequence). This CDR3 contains 16 residues. CDR3 in amino acids: CASSVGSQRAGNTIYF. In DNA form, the CDR3 reads TGTGCCAGCAGTGTCGGGTCTCAACGGGCGGGGAACACCATATATTTT.

The chain is built from TRBV13 and TRBJ1-2; 10 positions match TRBD1. V trimming: 4 bases; J trimming: 8 bases; junction bases outside the gene matches: 19. CDR3 length: 18 amino acids. Germline loops: CDR1 PRHDT, CDR2 FYEKMQ (reference sequence). CDR3 amino acids: CASSSLGTGDAWMEGYTF. The CDR3 nucleotides read TGTGCCAGCAGCTCCTTAGGGACAGGGGACGCATGGATGGAGGGCTACACCTTC.

This clone was counted a single time. The chain combines TRBV9 with TRBJ2-3; 8 nucleotides line up with TRBD2. V lost 2 bases to trimming and J lost 3 bases; unmatched junction nucleotides: 11. Germline CDR1 reads SGDLS; CDR2 reads YYNGEE. CDR3 length equals 17 residues. CDR3 nucleotide sequence: TGTGCCAGCAGCGTGGCCCGAGGCGGGGGGCAAACAGATACGCAGTATTTT. Amino acids: CASSVARGGGQTDTQYF. The full variable domain, its missing parts supplied by reference TRBV9 and TRBJ2-3, is DSGVTQTPKHLITATGQRVTLRCSPRSGDLSVYWYQQSLDQGLQFLIQYYNGEERAKGNILERFSAQQFPDLHSELNLSSLELGDSALYFCASSVARGGGQTDTQYFGPGTRLTVL.

The chain has TRBV5-4 and TRBJ2-1, with 9 bases fitting TRBD2. Germline V gene lookup returns CDR1 SGHNT and CDR2 YYREEE (reference sequence). The V segment lost 0 bases and the J segment 7 bases; nucleotides outside the gene matches: 11. The CDR3 runs 17 residues. CDR3 coding DNA: TGTGCCAGCAGCTTGGAAGGTGGCGGGGGGGGGAGAAATGAGCAGTTCTTC. The encoded protein is CASSLEGGGGGRNEQFF.

This chain uses TRBV5-6 with TRBJ2-2; D remains unclear. This CDR3 has 18 amino acids. In germline, CDR1 is SGHDT, CDR2 YYEEEE. With 3 bases removed from V and 0 bases from J, the gap between germline ends came to 18 bases. CDR3 DNA: TGTGCCAGCAGCTCGACCAGAGGAGACGAGACGAACACCGGGGAGCTGTTTTTT. This encodes CASSSTRGDETNTGELFF.

The rearrangement links TRBV28 to TRBJ1-1, with a weak D call TRBD1 (5 bases). V lost 8 bases and J lost 7, with 17 bases in between. Per the germline V gene, CDR1 is MDHEN and CDR2 is SYDVKM. The CDR3 is 13 residues long. This CDR3 reads CASFRGSPREAFF. The CDR3 nucleotides read TGTGCCAGCTTTAGGGGCAGTCCCCGTGAAGCTTTCTTT. Based on the CDR3 plus reference TRBV28 and TRBJ1-1, the full variable domain is DVKVTQSSRYLVKRTGEKVFLECVQDMDHENMFWYRQDPGLGLRLIYFSYDVKMKEKGDIPEGYSVSREKKERFSLILESASTNQTSMYLCASFRGSPREAFFGQGTRLTVV.

This chain's CDR3 is CASTERTLTYEQYF. The CDR3 nucleotides read TGTGCCAGCACCGAAAGGACACTTACCTACGAGCAGTACTTC. The chain carries TRBV6-6 and TRBJ2-7; D is possibly TRBD1 (5 bases). CDR1 and CDR2 (germline): MNHNY, SVGAGI (reference sequence). The CDR3 contains 14 residues. Trimming took off 7 bases at V and 2 bases at J, with 15 bases between the two ends.

The chain combines TRBV7-3 with TRBJ2-5, with TRBD2 matching over 11 bases. The CDR3 runs to 18 residues. Germline CDR1 SGHTA, CDR2 FQGTGA. Unmatched junction bases numbered 12, after V lost 3 bases and J lost 3 bases. The CDR3 sequence is CASSLGDLAGGRKETQYF. The CDR3 region has the DNA TGTGCCAGCAGCTTGGGCGATCTAGCGGGGGGCCGAAAAGAGACCCAGTACTTC. Complete variable domain (other parts from reference TRBV7-3 and TRBJ2-5): GAGVSQTPSNKVTEKGKYVELRCDPISGHTALYWYRQSLGQGPEFLIYFQGTGAADDSGLPNDRFFAVRPEGSVSTLKIQRTERGDSAVYLCASSLGDLAGGRKETQYFGPGTRLLVL.

The V call is TRBV6-4, the J call TRBJ1-2; TRBD1 aligns across 9 bases. V trimming: 6 bases; J trimming: 5 bases; junction bases outside the gene matches: 10. The CDR3 totals 15 residues. Germline-derived CDR1 and CDR2 are MRHNA and SNTAGT. As DNA, the CDR3 is TGTGCCAGCAGCCAAAATACCGGGACAGGGTATGGCTACACCTTC. Amino acid sequence: CASSQNTGTGYGYTF.

The chain is built from TRBV4-2 and TRBJ2-6; TRBD1 matches 9 bases. CDR3 size: 17 residues. Germline CDR1 reads LGHNA; CDR2 reads YNFKEQ. J gave up 3 bases and V 1 base, and 4 bases lay outside the gene matches. The CDR3 loop reads CASSQVGQGGGANVLTF. For the CDR3, the DNA is TGTGCCAGCAGCCAAGTGGGACAGGGTGGTGGGGCCAACGTCCTGACTTTC.

The CDR3 DNA follows: TGTGCCAGCAGCACGACAGGGGGCACGGGGTCACCCCTCCACTTT. This encodes CASSTTGGTGSPLHF. V and J are TRBV11-2 and TRBJ1-6, with 10 bases identical to TRBD1. CDR3 length: 15 amino acids. Germline loops: CDR1 SGHAT, CDR2 FQNNGV. J lost 10 bases, V lost 5 bases, and 8 bases had no gene match.

V usage is TRBV6-5 and J usage is TRBJ1-2; D not certain. In germline, CDR1 is MNHEY, CDR2 SVGAGI. The CDR3 spans 12 residues. Trimming cost V 3 bases and J 8 bases, with 10 bases left between them. The CDR3 reads CASSYNLIGYTF. In nucleotides, the CDR3 is TGTGCCAGCAGTTATAATTTAATAGGCTACACCTTC.

On this clone itself: The junction departs from germline at one end; a sequencing error may be responsible. The chain recombines TRBV28 with TRBJ1-2; D not certain. The V gene's germline CDR1 is MDHEN and CDR2 SYDVKM. The CDR3 totals 12 residues. The CDR3 nucleotides are TGTGCCAGCAGTTTAGCGTCGCAGGTTAACTCCTTC. Protein: CASSLASQVNSF.

This chain connects TRBV9 to TRBJ2-2; a weak D match, TRBD1 (5 bases). Per the germline V gene, CDR1 is SGDLS and CDR2 is YYNGEE. This CDR3 is 12 amino acids long. Trimming took 4 bases from V and 7 from J, leaving 8 bases between them. CDR3 residues: CASSRGDGELFF. CDR3 coding DNA: TGTGCCAGCAGCAGGGGTGACGGGGAGCTGTTTTTT.

This clone occurred once. V gene TRBV2 combines with J gene TRBJ1-1; a possible D gene is TRBD1 (5 bases). Germline lookup yields CDR1 SNHLY and CDR2 FYNNEI. Trimming left V 5 bases short and J 4 bases short, with 8 bases between. The CDR3 totals 12 residues. DNA for the CDR3: TGTGCCAGCAGTTGGGGGGGCACTGAAGCTTTCTTT. Translating gives CASSWGGTEAFF.

This rearrangement joins TRBV7-6 to TRBJ2-7; a possible D gene is TRBD1 (6 bases). Trimming removed 5 bases at V and 2 bases at J, with 25 bases between. The CDR3 totals 18 residues. Per the germline V gene, CDR1 is SGHVS and CDR2 is FNYEAQ. The CDR3 loop reads CASSPSRAAGAFAYEQYF. The CDR3 DNA is TGTGCCAGCAGCCCGAGTAGGGCGGCAGGGGCCTTCGCCTACGAGCAGTACTTC.

The V and J genes are TRBV7-9 and TRBJ2-3, with 9 bases fitting TRBD1. The V and J ends lost 10 bases and 4 bases, in that order; junction bases with no gene match: 9. The CDR3 totals 14 residues. The germline gives CDR1 SEHNR, CDR2 FQNEAQ (reference sequence). The CDR3 spells CATFTRQGADTQYF. CDR3 sequence (DNA): TGTGCCACGTTTACCCGACAGGGGGCAGATACGCAGTATTTT.

CDR3: CASRPGGPNTGELFF. In DNA, the CDR3 is TGTGCCAGCAGGCCTGGGGGCCCGAACACCGGGGAGCTGTTTTTT. The chain joins TRBV27 to TRBJ2-2; TRBD1 is a possible D gene (6 bases). The length of the CDR3 is 15 residues. V was cut by 6 bases and J by 0 bases, with 11 bases left in between. The germline gives CDR1 MNHEY, CDR2 SMNVEV (reference sequence).

CDR3 sequence: CASSLGAGANTEAFF. CDR3 DNA sequence: TGTGCCAGCAGCTTGGGGGCTGGGGCGAACACTGAAGCTTTCTTT. The chain combines TRBV5-8 with TRBJ1-1; D perhaps matches TRBD1 (5 bases). This CDR3 spans 15 amino acids. The ends were cut back, 0 bases at V and 1 base at J, with 10 bases in the middle. The V gene's germline CDR1 is SGHTS and CDR2 YDEGEE.

The gene calls are TRBV4-3 and TRBJ2-5, with D possibly being TRBD2 (6 bases). The CDR3 is 15 amino acids. Germline V gives CDR1 LGHNA, CDR2 YSLEER. Deletions cut 2 bases from V and 5 bases from J, with 15 bases between. CDR3 sequence: CASSQHLASGETQYF. In nucleotides, the CDR3 is TGCGCCAGCAGCCAACATCTAGCGAGTGGGGAGACCCAGTACTTC.

The rearrangement uses TRBV30 and TRBJ2-5; possibly TRBD2 for D (7 bases). V lost 0 bases, J lost 4 bases, and 21 bases lay in between. The CDR3 sequence is 17 residues long. Germline V CDR1 and CDR2: GTSNPN, SVGIG (reference sequence). The CDR3 region is CAWSVLGGPGIGETQYF. In DNA form, the CDR3 reads TGTGCCTGGAGTGTCCTGGGGGGGCCAGGTATAGGAGAGACCCAGTACTTC. Using reference TRBV30 and TRBJ2-5 for the parts outside the CDR3, the full variable domain is SQTIHQWPATLVQPVGSPLSLECTVEGTSNPNLYWYRQAAGRGLQLLFYSVGIGQISSEVPQNLSASRPQDRQFILSSKKLLLSDSGFYLCAWSVLGGPGIGETQYFGPGTRLLVL.

The chain carries TRBV4-3 and TRBJ2-1, with 8 positions matching TRBD2. CDR1 and CDR2 from the germline V gene are LGHNA and YSLEER. V lost 0 bases to trimming and J lost 4 bases; unmatched junction nucleotides: 5. This CDR3 has 16 amino acids. The CDR3 region is CASSQDTGGSYNEQFF. The DNA for the CDR3 is TGCGCCAGCAGCCAAGATACGGGGGGGTCTTACAATGAGCAGTTCTTC.

The V and J genes are TRBV9 and TRBJ1-5; possible D gene TRBD1, 5 bases. The germline V and J ends were trimmed by 0 bases and 3 bases, with 7 bases remaining between them. CDR1 is SGDLS, CDR2 YYNGEE, per germline. The CDR3 covers 14 residues. CDR3 region: CASSVEGNNQPQHF. The CDR3 DNA follows: TGTGCCAGCAGCGTAGAGGGGAACAATCAGCCCCAGCATTTT.

V is TRBV6-5 and J is TRBJ1-6; the D gene is possibly TRBD1 (6 bases). There are 13 residues in the CDR3. Germline loops: CDR1 MNHEY, CDR2 SVGAGI. V was shortened by 2 bases and J by 7 bases, with 6 bases between the two germline ends. DNA of the CDR3: TGTGCCAGCAGTTACCAGGGGAATTCACCCCTCCACTTT. Translating it yields CASSYQGNSPLHF.

The gene calls are TRBV7-3 and TRBJ2-2; 10 nucleotides line up with TRBD2. The CDR3 runs to 17 residues. Germline CDR1 and CDR2: SGHTA and FQGTGA. The junction had 5 bases not matched to a gene; V was cut back by 0 bases and J by 4 bases. CDR3 region: CASSLTALAGRTGELFF. The CDR3 nucleotides read TGTGCCAGCAGCTTAACGGCACTAGCGGGGCGCACCGGGGAGCTGTTTTTT.

The chain has TRBV5-6 and TRBJ2-5; possible D gene TRBD2, 5 bases. This CDR3 contains 15 residues. CDR1 is SGHDT and CDR2 is YYEEEE in the germline V gene. V lost 1 base and J lost 5, with 15 bases in between. CDR3 amino acids: CASSLWAARGETQYF. As DNA, the CDR3 is TGTGCCAGCAGCTTGTGGGCCGCTCGAGGGGAGACCCAGTACTTC.

The chain uses TRBV2 and TRBJ1-1, with D possibly being TRBD1 (5 bases). The CDR3 contains 15 residues. The ends were cut back, 6 bases at V and 0 bases at J, with 14 bases in the middle. The germline V gene encodes CDR1 SNHLY and CDR2 FYNNEI. CDR3 sequence (DNA): TGTGCCAGCAGGGGCAGGGCAATCCTGAACACTGAAGCTTTCTTT. It encodes CASRGRAILNTEAFF.